The following is a T cell receptor beta chain sequence with its context. This receptor's antigen is unknown. No base quality information exists; no much larger clone differs at one position. The source of the sample is a study of blood T cell repertoires in COVID-19 (dated by TCRdb to the early 2020s). Broadly, across the study: Samples from collaborators originated in the United States, Italy and Spain and spanned both the acute and convalescent phases of COVID-19. The material from the prospective study consisted of cDNA or gDNA derived from T cells, B-cell-depleted T cells, or PBMCs. Subjects who had been exposed to COVID-19, were actively infected with it, or had recovered from it provided the deeply sampled blood TCRbeta repertoires that made up the dataset. The repertoires were released in a freely available public database meant as a resource for research on the immune response to SARS-CoV-2. The samples were drawn from the first 160 participants of the ongoing ImmuneRACE study and from under 1,500 subjects provided by 6 global collaborators. The sample metadata nearly always contained a de-identified subject ID, COVID-19 status, age in years and sex. Where available, HLA class I and class II types were obtained from metadata supplied by the sample provider rather than from assay-based typing.

Here is what the overall study found, with its caveats: The quantity of clinical and demographic metadata differed by source and by participant and was supplied without curation.

In Seattle, one collaborating source enrolled patients while the infection was active and tracked those patients longitudinally over the course of disease. The collaborating institutions used their own protocols to collect whole blood in K2EDTA tubes. Collaborator samples were shipped for TCRbeta analysis as frozen whole blood, isolated PBMCs, or DNA extracted from either sample type. TCRbeta CDR3 regions were amplified from genomic DNA by means of the immunoSEQ Assay, a bias-controlled multiplex PCR. The authors processed their data as follows. The number of nucleated cells in each sample was estimated by amplification of reference gene primers within the assay. To quantify the absolute abundance of each unique TCRbeta CDR3 rearrangement, sequence reads were collapsed and filtered. For each sample, productive Simpson clonality was calculated by taking the square root of Simpson's diversity index across productive rearrangements. The table was pulled from immuneACCESS by TCRdb, which kept in-frame rearrangements only. Such tables lose some clones; where checked, under half of the loss comes from unresolved V genes, and the rest has no known cause. The D gene and trimming were derived from the DNA, and the V and J assignments and clone size from that table. The sample records about 150,000 clones, approximately 85% of which are singletons. The top ten clonotypes cover 8% of the sample.

Per the germline V gene (reference sequence), LNHDA is the CDR1 and SQIVND is the CDR2. Reading from cysteine to phenylalanine, the CDR3 counts 18 amino acids. The read is trimmed to its CDR3 DNA, 54 bases read in frame from base 1. The germline V end is reduced by 3 bases and the J end by 2 bases; junction bases left unmatched: 11. This receptor was taken from a woman in her fifties or sixties with COVID-19, enrolled during active disease. The V gene is TRBV19 and the J gene is TRBJ2-1, with 9 central nucleotides matching TRBD2. Sequencing was performed on peripheral blood. The DNA is as follows: TGTGCCAGTAGTATTGGTCCGGCGCGGGGGGGCCCCTACAATGAGCAGTTCTTC. It is translated as CASSIGPARGGPYNEQFF.